A single sample is the source of the 26 T cell receptor beta chains below, sequenced in a study of early T cells in non-severe SARS-CoV-2 infection (dated by TCRdb to 2020 to 2022). The method behind the library was 5' RACE. Sequencing was carried out with a NextSeq 500. The public reads were run again by TCRdb, first through fastp at Q25 and then through MiXCR, and only productive beta chains were kept. Rows merge per CDR3 protein into single entries with the most common DNA and genes. This sample is represented by more than 95,000 distinct CDR3 sequences; 14% to 15% of them were singletons. The ten top clones hold around a fifth of the sample. Sequencing used whole blood. All receptors come from an adult who was a healthcare worker with PCR-confirmed SARS-CoV-2 infection or an uninfected control (not recorded which).

This clonotype was seen a handful of times. The CDR3 region has the DNA TGTGCCAGCAGTTTCAGGGCCAGCACTGAAGCTTTCTTT. Its protein product is CASSFRASTEAFF. The V and J genes are TRBV12-3 or TRBV12-4 and TRBJ1-1; TRBD1 might be the D (5 bases). The CDR3 is 13 amino acids. V was cut by 3 bases and J by 4 bases, with 9 bases left in between.

The CDR3 is CAISGARGNQPQHF. CDR3 coding DNA: TGTGCCATCAGTGGAGCAAGGGGGAATCAGCCCCAGCATTTT. The V call is TRBV10-3, the J call TRBJ1-5; possible D gene TRBD1, 6 bases. Per the germline V gene, CDR1 is ENHRY and CDR2 is SYGVKD. This CDR3 region has 14 residues. V lost 4 bases and J 4 bases, leaving 11 bases between the germline ends.

The chain employs TRBV6-6 and TRBJ1-1; D possibly corresponds to TRBD1 (5 bases). V lost 3 bases to trimming and J lost 7 bases, with 15 bases between them. The CDR3 runs 14 residues. Germline assignment: CDR1 MNHNY and CDR2 SVGAGI (reference sequence). DNA of the CDR3: TGTGCCAGCAGTTATTCCCGGGACTCGTTTGAAGCTTTCTTT. It codes for CASSYSRDSFEAFF.

This clonotype was seen more than once but under ten times. V and J are TRBV4-1 and TRBJ2-2; 9 nucleotides agree with TRBD2. The CDR3 spans 17 residues. CDR1 and CDR2 from the germline V gene are MGHRA and YSYEKL. After removal of 0 bases from V and 9 bases from J, the junction contained 11 bases not matched to a gene. CDR3: CASSQESSGGFLRELFF. For the CDR3, the DNA is TGCGCCAGCAGCCAAGAGTCGAGCGGGGGGTTCCTACGGGAGCTGTTTTTT.

This clonotype was seen ten or more times. The V gene is TRBV12-3 or TRBV12-4, the J gene TRBJ2-2, with TRBD1 as a possible D gene (6 bases). CDR3 length equals 17 residues. V was trimmed by 5 bases and J by 0 bases, leaving 16 bases between them. The CDR3 is CASSQALDSSNTGELFF. The CDR3 region has the DNA TGTGCCAGCAGTCAGGCCCTGGACAGTTCGAACACCGGGGAGCTGTTTTTT.

The J gene is TRBJ2-5, the V gene TRBV5-1; D is unclear. CDR3 size: 13 residues. Trimming removed 3 bases at V and 4 bases at J, with 10 bases between. Germline CDR1 SGHRS, CDR2 YFSETQ. The CDR3 here is CASSSPLGETQYF. CDR3 nucleotide sequence: TGCGCCAGCAGCTCCCCCCTGGGAGAGACCCAGTACTTC.

The sample holds a few counts of this clonotype. The V and J genes are TRBV5-6 and TRBJ1-1; no firm D call. Between the trimmed V and J ends, which lost 4 bases and 4 bases, there was a span of 11 bases. The V gene's germline CDR1 is SGHDT and CDR2 YYEEEE. This CDR3 has 13 amino acids. CDR3 loop: CASSPRMGTEAFF. The CDR3 DNA is TGTGCCAGCAGCCCTCGTATGGGCACTGAAGCTTTCTTT.

This chain joins TRBV11-2 and TRBJ1-1; 8 positions match TRBD1. Losses at the gene ends were 4 bases for V and 8 bases for J; bases not matched to a gene: 0. This CDR3 has 11 amino acids. Germline CDR1 and CDR2: SGHAT and FQNNGV. The CDR3 nucleotides read TGTGCCAGCAGCTGGGACAGGGAAGCTTTCTTT. It specifies CASSWDREAFF.

A few counts support this clonotype. The chain combines TRBV29-1 with TRBJ1-1, with D unclear. Trimming took off 5 bases at V and 4 bases at J, with 5 bases between the two ends. Germline V gene lookup returns CDR1 SQVTM and CDR2 ANQGSEA. The CDR3 sequence is 10 residues long. The CDR3: CSVRGTEAFF. DNA for the CDR3: TGCAGCGTTCGCGGCACTGAAGCTTTCTTT.

The chain employs TRBV5-4 and TRBJ2-5; D gene uncertain. Germline V gives CDR1 SGHNT, CDR2 YYREEE (reference sequence). The CDR3 runs 12 residues. V was cut by 6 bases and J by 3 bases, with 9 bases left in between. The CDR3 DNA reads as TGTGCCAGCAATAGGCACGAAGAGACCCAGTACTTC. Amino acids: CASNRHEETQYF.

The gene calls are TRBV7-6 and TRBJ2-3, with D tentatively TRBD1 or TRBD2 (5 bases each). This CDR3 comprises 16 residues. Germline CDR1 reads SGHVS; CDR2 reads FNYEAQ. The germline V and J ends were trimmed by 3 bases and 0 bases, with 13 bases remaining between them. CDR3 DNA sequence: TGTGCCAGCAGCTTGGGGGAGCTAACTAGCACAGATACGCAGTATTTT. This codes for CASSLGELTSTDTQYF.

This clonotype was seen only a few times. CDR3 nucleotide sequence: TGTGCCAGCAGCGCCAACAGGGAAGGCACTGAAGCTTTCTTT. Translated: CASSANREGTEAFF. V is TRBV7-9 and J is TRBJ1-1; a weak D match, TRBD1 (6 bases). V was shortened by 5 bases and J by 4 bases, with 14 bases between the two germline ends. The CDR3 covers 14 residues. CDR1 is SEHNR, CDR2 FQNEAQ, per germline (reference sequence).

V and J are TRBV10-3 and TRBJ2-7; D is unclear. Trimming removed 3 bases at V and 7 bases at J, with 13 bases between. The CDR3 totals 13 residues. Germline lookup yields CDR1 ENHRY and CDR2 SYGVKD. The CDR3 DNA is TGTGCCATCAGTGACGTTATGTCCCAGGAGCAGTACTTC. It specifies CAISDVMSQEQYF.

On this clonotype itself: Just one base apart from a much larger clone, this may be a read error. The chain carries TRBV18 and TRBJ2-3; D is undetermined. The V gene's germline CDR1 is KGHSH and CDR2 LQKENI. The CDR3 has 14 residues. The CDR3 loop reads CAGSPGRPPDTQYF. The CDR3 nucleotides are TGTGCCGGCTCACCAGGCCGCCCTCCAGATACGCAGTATTTT.

The chain joins TRBV12-3 or TRBV12-4 to TRBJ1-3; 7 nucleotides line up with TRBD1. V dropped 6 bases and J dropped 4; count of bases not matched to a gene: 9. This CDR3 comprises 15 residues. The CDR3 DNA reads TGTGCCAGCAGATCCTCAGGGGGATCAGGAAACACCATATATTTT. Its translation is CASRSSGGSGNTIYF.

This clonotype appeared a single time. V gene TRBV12-3 or TRBV12-4 combines with J gene TRBJ2-1; 8 positions match TRBD2. The length of the CDR3 is 14 residues. The J segment lost 13 bases and the V segment lost 1 base, leaving 9 bases of the junction unmatched. The CDR3 sequence is CASSLGVGGGHQFF. CDR3 nucleotides: TGTGCCAGCAGTTTAGGAGTCGGCGGGGGGCACCAGTTCTTC.

This clonotype has only a few counts. The chain links TRBV5-1 to TRBJ2-7, with 12 positions matching TRBD1. Trimming cost V 0 bases and J 7 bases; bases outside gene matches: 5. The CDR3 sequence is 15 residues long. CDR1 is SGHRS, CDR2 YFSETQ, per germline. The CDR3 DNA follows: TGCGCCAGCAGCTTGGGGGGACAGGGGGCGCGGGAGCAGTACTTC. Its protein product is CASSLGGQGAREQYF.

The chain has TRBV11-3 and TRBJ1-2, with D tentatively TRBD1 (5 bases). Germline lookup yields CDR1 SGHNT and CDR2 YENEEA. Trimming stripped 5 bases from V and 3 bases from J, with 13 bases between. The CDR3 loop spans 14 amino acids. CDR3 region: CASSPAGRHYGYTF. CDR3 nucleotides: TGTGCCAGCAGCCCGGCGGGGCGGCACTATGGCTACACCTTC.

The table lists this clonotype with a few counts. V usage is TRBV20-1 and J usage is TRBJ1-2; tentative D call: TRBD1 (6 bases). V was cut by 2 bases and J by 8 bases, with 12 bases left in between. Germline V lookup: CDR1 DFQATT, CDR2 SNEGSKA (reference sequence). The CDR3 sequence is 12 residues long. This CDR3 reads CSARTQGSGYTF. CDR3 in DNA: TGCAGTGCTAGAACACAGGGCTCCGGCTACACCTTC.

This chain joins TRBV6-6 and TRBJ1-5; 10 bases are shared with TRBD1. Trimming at V came to 6 bases and at J to 1 base, leaving 12 bases not matched to a gene. The germline V gene encodes CDR1 MNHNY and CDR2 SVGAGI (reference sequence). This CDR3 has 18 amino acids. The CDR3 sequence: CASSVGQGGRGSNQPQHF. DNA for the CDR3: TGTGCCAGCAGCGTTGGACAGGGGGGACGTGGGAGCAATCAGCCCCAGCATTTT.

CDR3 sequence (DNA): TGCAGTGCTAAGTTTTTTAGCGCCCATACGCAGTATTTT. Protein: CSAKFFSAHTQYF. The chain combines TRBV20-1 with TRBJ2-3, with D perhaps matching TRBD2 (5 bases). The CDR3 contains 13 residues. V was cut by 4 bases and J by 7 bases, with 15 bases left in between. CDR1 and CDR2 (germline): DFQATT, SNEGSKA (reference sequence).

This clonotype was counted a few times. The gene calls are TRBV5-1 and TRBJ2-3, with D possibly being TRBD1 or TRBD2 (7 bases each). With 0 bases removed from V and 7 bases from J, the gap between germline ends came to 18 bases. The germline CDR1 and CDR2 sequences are SGHRS and YFSETQ. The CDR3 length is 16 residues. CDR3 in DNA: TGCGCCAGCAGCTTGGCCGAGGCAGGGGGGGCGAATACGCAGTATTTT. The encoded protein is CASSLAEAGGANTQYF.

The chain has TRBV7-3 and TRBJ2-1, with 9 bases that match TRBD1. Germline lookup yields CDR1 SGHTA and CDR2 FQGTGA. The CDR3 extends over 16 amino acids. Unmatched junction bases numbered 11, after V lost 5 bases and J lost 6 bases. This chain's CDR3 is CASSASGQGLLNEQFF. The CDR3 DNA is TGTGCCAGCAGCGCATCGGGACAGGGCCTTCTCAATGAGCAGTTCTTC.

V and J are TRBV7-8 and TRBJ2-6; D unclear. CDR3 length: 15 residues. Trimming left V 2 bases short and J 1 base short, with 6 bases between. Germline CDR1 is SGHVS and CDR2 is FQNEAQ. The CDR3 DNA sequence: TGTGCCAGCAGCTTATACGGTTCTGGGGCCAACGTCCTGACTTTC. It translates to CASSLYGSGANVLTF. Variable domain in full (rest from reference TRBV7-8 and TRBJ2-6): GAGVSQSPRYKVAKRGQDVALRCDPISGHVSLFWYQQALGQGPEFLTYFQNEAQLDKSGLPSDRFFAERPEGSVSTLKIQRTQQEDSAVYLCASSLYGSGANVLTFGAGSRLTVL.

This clonotype was seen more than once but under ten times. V is TRBV7-9 and J is TRBJ1-2; possibly TRBD1 for D (6 bases). The CDR3 has 15 residues. Germline V gives CDR1 SEHNR, CDR2 FQNEAQ (reference sequence). V gave up 5 bases and J gave up 4 bases, with 17 bases separating them. The CDR3 DNA reads as TGTGCCAGCAGCCTATGGACAGACAGGTCCTATGGCTACACCTTC. The encoded protein is CASSLWTDRSYGYTF. Full variable domain (remainder filled in from reference TRBV7-9 and TRBJ1-2): DTGVSQNPRHKITKRGQNVTFRCDPISEHNRLYWYRQTLGQGPEFLTYFQNEAQLEKSRLLSDRFSAERPKGSFSTLEIQRTEQGDSAMYLCASSLWTDRSYGYTFGSGTRLTVV.

This rearrangement joins TRBV11-1 to TRBJ2-7; D is unclear. Per germline, CDR1 SGHAT and CDR2 FQDESV (reference sequence). V shed 3 bases and J shed 5 bases, with 5 bases lying between them. CDR3 length: 11 residues. CDR3 sequence (DNA): TGTGCCAGCAGCTTCGTCCACGAGCAGTACTTC. It is translated as CASSFVHEQYF.